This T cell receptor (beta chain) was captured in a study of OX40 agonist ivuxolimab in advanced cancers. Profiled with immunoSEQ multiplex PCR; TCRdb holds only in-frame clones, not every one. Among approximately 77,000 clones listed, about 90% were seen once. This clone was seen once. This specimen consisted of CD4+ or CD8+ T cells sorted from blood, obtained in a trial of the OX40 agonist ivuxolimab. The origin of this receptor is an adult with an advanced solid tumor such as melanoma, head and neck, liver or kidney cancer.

CDR3: CASSFEARGETQYF. The CDR3 DNA sequence: TGTGCCAGCAGCTTCGAGGCCCGGGGGGAGACCCAGTACTTC. The chain joins TRBV13 to TRBJ2-5, with D perhaps TRBD2 (6 bases). V was trimmed by 3 bases and J by 5 bases, leaving 13 bases between them. This CDR3 is built from 14 residues. Germline V gene sequence: CDR1 PRHDT, CDR2 FYEKMQ (reference sequence).